This T cell receptor (beta chain) originates from a study of cytomegalovirus exposure and HLA in healthy donors. Overall study findings and caveats: Solely CMV serostatus was available to characterize immune exposure.

J gave up 8 bases and V 0 bases, and 8 bases lay outside the gene matches. The germline gives CDR1 MNHEY, CDR2 SVGAGI. This CDR3 region has 16 residues. The PCR contained 60 Vbeta and 13 Jbeta primers. Authors' methods: A later analysis counted approximately 80 million unique TCR beta chains, roughly 11 million shared. Here immunoSEQ multiplex PCR was the method, and the copy in TCRdb shows in-frame clones only, minus some. That table gives V, J and clone size, and the DNA gave D and trimming. This table holds some 140,000 clones, approximately 75% found once. As regards this clone: No antigen is known for it. In the same sample, other DNA sequences code for this CDR3.

This TCR was recovered from a man between 18 and 29 years old in good health and CMV-seronegative. The sample comprised PBMCs. The chain is built from TRBV6-5 and TRBJ2-3; 10 bases fit TRBD2. The CDR3 loop is CASSYSSSGRSFTQYF. DNA of the CDR3: TGTGCCAGCAGTTACTCGTCTAGCGGGAGATCTTTTACGCAGTATTTT.